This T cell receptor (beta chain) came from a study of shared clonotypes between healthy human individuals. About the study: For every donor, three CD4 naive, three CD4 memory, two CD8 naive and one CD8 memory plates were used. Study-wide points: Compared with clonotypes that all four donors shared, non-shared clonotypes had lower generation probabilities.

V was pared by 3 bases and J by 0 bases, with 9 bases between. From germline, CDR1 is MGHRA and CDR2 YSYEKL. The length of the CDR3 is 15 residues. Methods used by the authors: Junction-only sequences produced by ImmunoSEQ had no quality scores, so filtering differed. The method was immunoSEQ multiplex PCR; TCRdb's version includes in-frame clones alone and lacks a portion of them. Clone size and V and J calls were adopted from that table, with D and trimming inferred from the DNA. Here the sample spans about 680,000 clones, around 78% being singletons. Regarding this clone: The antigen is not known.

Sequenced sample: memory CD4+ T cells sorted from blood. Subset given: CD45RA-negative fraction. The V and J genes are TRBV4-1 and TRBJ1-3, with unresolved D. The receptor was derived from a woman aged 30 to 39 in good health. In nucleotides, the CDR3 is TGCGCCAGCAGCCAGGGGATCCACTCTGGAAACACCATATATTTT. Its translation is CASSQGIHSGNTIYF.